The source of this T cell receptor (beta chain) is a study of blood T cells in healthy people across ages. Primers used in a second PCR of about 6 to 11 cycles were a sample-barcoded 5' primer and a J-beta primer mix. One entry per CDR3 protein results from TCRdb running MiXCR on the 5' RACE reads. The table includes around 650,000 distinct CDR3 sequences, approximately 40% detected once. The CDR3 runs to 16 residues. This clonotype was detected a few times. Its matching antigen is unknown. The study, taken as a whole, reports: Because donor CMV status was unknown, expanded clonotype changes were possibly confounded.

This receptor was identified in a man at least 80 years old in good health. The chain has TRBV21-1 and TRBJ2-7; the table names TRBD2, a call not compared with the DNA. TRBV21-1 is described as a pseudogene. What was sequenced was blood. The CDR3 region is CASSKGRSGSSYEQYF. In DNA, the CDR3 is TGTGCCAGCAGCAAAGGGCGTAGCGGGTCGTCCTACGAGCAGTACTTC.